One TCR beta chain is described in this entry. Its antigen is unknown. This CDR3 comprises 15 residues. Deletions cut 7 bases from V and 2 bases from J, with 14 bases between. CDR1 LNHDA and CDR2 SQIVND come from the germline V gene (reference sequence). The data stem from a study of shared clonotypes between healthy human individuals. Regarding the study as a whole: In this cohort, only blood was sampled, and tissue repertoires likely differ.

The donor population consisted of healthy HIV-negative adults with no recent acute infections or vaccinations. Produced via immunoSEQ multiplex PCR; TCRdb's table is partial and in-frame only. Of 400,000 to 500,000 clones listed, around 79% are singletons. This receptor was obtained from a woman in her 40s in good health. Some clones in this sample may be carry-over from other donors' samples. The chain joins TRBV19 to TRBJ1-4, with a possible D match to TRBD1 (6 bases). Sequencing was done on a sample of PBMCs. Here the CDR3 reads CASIRGGATNEKLFF. The CDR3 region has the DNA TGTGCCAGTATCCGGGGGGGCGCGACTAATGAAAAACTGTTTTTT.